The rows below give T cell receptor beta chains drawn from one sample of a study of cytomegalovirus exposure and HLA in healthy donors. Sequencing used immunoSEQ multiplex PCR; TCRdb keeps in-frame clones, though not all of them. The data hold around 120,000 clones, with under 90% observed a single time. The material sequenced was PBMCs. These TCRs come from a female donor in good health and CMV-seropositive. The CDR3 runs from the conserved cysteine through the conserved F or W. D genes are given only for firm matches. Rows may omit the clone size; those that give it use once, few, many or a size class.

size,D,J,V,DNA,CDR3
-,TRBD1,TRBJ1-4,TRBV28,TGTGCCAGCAGCTCGGACAGGGGTGGTGAAAAACTGTTTTTT,CASSSDRGGEKLFF
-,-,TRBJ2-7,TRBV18,TGTGCCAGCTCACCCCTACAGGGAATCACCTACGAGCAGTACTTC,CASSPLQGITYEQYF
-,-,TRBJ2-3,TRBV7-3,TGTGCCAGCAGCTTAATCCGACTTTCCGGATCTAGCACAGATACGCAGTATTTT,CASSLIRLSGSSTDTQYF
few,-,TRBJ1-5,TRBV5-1,TGCGCCAGCAGCTTGTCAGGGGATCAGCCCCAGCATTTT,CASSLSGDQPQHF
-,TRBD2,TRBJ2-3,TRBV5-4,TGTGCCAGCAGCACGCGGGGGGGCCGAACAGATACGCAGTATTTT,CASSTRGGRTDTQYF
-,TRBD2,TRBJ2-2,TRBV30,TGTGCCTGGAGTACCTGGACTAGCGGGGGGGCCGGGGAGCTGTTTTTT,CAWSTWTSGGAGELFF
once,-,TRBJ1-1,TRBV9,TGTGCCAGCAGCGACAGGGACAACATGAACACTGAAGCTTTCTTT,CASSDRDNMNTEAFF
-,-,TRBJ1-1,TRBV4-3,TGCGCCAGCAGCCAACAAGCAGGGGATCGCACTGAAGCTTTCTTT,CASSQQAGDRTEAFF
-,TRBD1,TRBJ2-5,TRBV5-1,TGCGCCAGCAGCTTGGGGGACAGGTCACAAGAGACCCAGTACTTC,CASSLGDRSQETQYF
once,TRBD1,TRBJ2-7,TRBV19,TGTGCCAGTAGTCACCGAAACCAGGGGGTGGTCGAGCAGTACTTC,CASSHRNQGVVEQYF
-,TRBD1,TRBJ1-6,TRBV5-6,TGTGCCAGCAGCCGGGACAGGGGGAAGCAAAATTCACCCCTCCACTTT,CASSRDRGKQNSPLHF
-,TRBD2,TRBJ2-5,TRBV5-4,TGTGCCAGCAGCTTAGCGGGGGGGCGTGAGACCCAGTACTTC,CASSLAGGRETQYF
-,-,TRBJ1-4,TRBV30,TGTGCCTGGGGTCCTCCCAGGGGAAAACTGTTTTTT,CAWGPPRGKLFF
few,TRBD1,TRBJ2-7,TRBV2,TGTGCCAGTGGGACAGACTACTACGAGCAGTACTTC,CASGTDYYEQYF
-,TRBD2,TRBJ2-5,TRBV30,TGTGCCTGGAGTCCATCGACTAGCGGGGGCCGGGGGACCCAGTACTTC,CAWSPSTSGGRGTQYF
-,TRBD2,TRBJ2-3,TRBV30,TGTGCCTGGACCTCATCGGGACTAGCGGGGGTGGGTACGCAGTATTTT,CAWTSSGLAGVGTQYF
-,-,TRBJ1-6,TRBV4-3,TGCGCCAGCAGCCATGGGAGCTCCTATAATTCACCCCTCCACTTT,CASSHGSSYNSPLHF
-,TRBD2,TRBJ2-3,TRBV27,TGTGCCAGCAGTAGGACTAGCGGGGGAGATACGCAGTATTTT,CASSRTSGGDTQYF
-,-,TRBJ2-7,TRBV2,TGTGCCACGCCGGGGGAGACAGTCGGCAAGCAGTACTTC,CATPGETVGKQYF
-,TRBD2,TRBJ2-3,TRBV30,TGTGCCTGGAGGGGACTAGCGGGGGGAGATACGCAGTATTTT,CAWRGLAGGDTQYF
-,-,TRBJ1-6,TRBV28,TGTGCCAGCAGTGGGGGAGGCAGTTCACCCCTCCACTTT,CASSGGGSSPLHF
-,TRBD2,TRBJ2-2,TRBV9,TGTGCCAGCAGCGGACGAGGAGCGGGGGGGCCGCGGACCGGGGAGCTGTTTTTT,CASSGRGAGGPRTGELFF
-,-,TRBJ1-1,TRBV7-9,TGTGCCAGCAGCTTAGCATCGAGACGGGACACTGAAGCTTTCTTT,CASSLASRRDTEAFF
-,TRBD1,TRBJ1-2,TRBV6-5,TGTGCCAGCAGTTACGACGGGACAGGGTCCTATGGCTACACCTTC,CASSYDGTGSYGYTF
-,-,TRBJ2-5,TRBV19,TGTGCCAGTAGTATGAGACTCCTTGTCGGGCAGTACTTC,CASSMRLLVGQYF
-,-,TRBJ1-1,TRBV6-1,TGTGCCAGCAGTGAAGCCCCGGCGGGGGGTCAAGGCACTGAAGCTTTCTTT,CASSEAPAGGQGTEAFF
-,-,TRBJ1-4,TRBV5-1,TGCGCCAGCAGCCCGGAGCCCGGCCGGATTAATGAAAAACTGTTTTTT,CASSPEPGRINEKLFF
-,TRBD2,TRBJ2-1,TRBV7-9,TGTGCCAGCAGCCTCCGGGGTAGCGGGGTCTCTGATGAGCAGTTCTTC,CASSLRGSGVSDEQFF
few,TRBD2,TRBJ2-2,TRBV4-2,TGTGCCAGCAGCCAAGCTACCGCGGGGGGCTACACCGGGGAGCTGTTTTTT,CASSQATAGGYTGELFF